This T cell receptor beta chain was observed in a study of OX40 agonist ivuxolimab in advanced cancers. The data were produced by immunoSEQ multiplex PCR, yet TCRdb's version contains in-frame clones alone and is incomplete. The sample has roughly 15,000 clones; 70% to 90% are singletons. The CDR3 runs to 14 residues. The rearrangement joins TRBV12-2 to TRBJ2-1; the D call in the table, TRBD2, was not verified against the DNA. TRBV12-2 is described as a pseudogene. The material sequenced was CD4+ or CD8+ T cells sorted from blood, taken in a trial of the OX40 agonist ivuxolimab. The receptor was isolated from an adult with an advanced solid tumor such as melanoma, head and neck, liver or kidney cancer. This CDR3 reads CASRPGLPYNELFF. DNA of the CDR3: TGTGCAAGTCGCCCTGGACTACCCTACAATGAGCTATTCTTC.